The source of this TCR beta chain is a study of T cell repertoires in cytomegalovirus infection. Comment on this clonotype: Its antigen is still unknown.

Via MiXCR, TCRdb re-called the reads, giving one row per CDR3 protein. The sample shows hundreds of thousands of distinct CDR3 sequences, roughly 46% of them seen only once. Trimming took 4 bases from V and 7 from J; bases not matched to a gene: 4. CDR1 is ENHRY, CDR2 SYGVKD, per germline. This CDR3 has 13 residues. The receptor's source is a human donor in good health (CMV status not recorded). Some clones in this sample may be carry-over from other donors' samples. This chain joins TRBV10-3 and TRBJ2-1; 7 nucleotides match TRBD2. Sequences were derived from cultured PBMCs, sampled from culture after CMV antigen stimulation. The CDR3 DNA reads TGTGCCATCAGTGGGGGCGGGAGTAATGAGCAGTTCTTC. It is translated as CAISGGGSNEQFF.